This entry describes one T cell receptor beta chain. Its antigen is unknown. No per-base quality is available; no much larger clone lies one base away. The CDR3 regions of human TCRbeta chains were analyzed by immunosequencing. In the paper's pipeline: Repertoire TCRs were matched against a reference library of SARS-CoV-2-specific TCRs generated with the MIRA antigen-specificity platform. Breadth was defined as the fraction of unique TCRs that were SARS-CoV-2-associated, and depth was defined as the fraction of total T cells that were SARS-CoV-2-associated. Using the MIRA data, each spike-specific TCR was mapped to the spike region that the TCR reacts to and placed in a CD4 or CD8 class. Log10-transformed breadth and depth values were compared by one-way ANOVA with Sidak's multiple comparisons tests. This immuneACCESS table, as held by TCRdb, lists in-frame sequences with V and J called but not all clones. Of the missing ones, under half trace to an unresolved V gene in checked studies; the others have no known cause. Clone size and V and J calls were adopted from that table, with D and trimming inferred from the DNA. The sample table shows 100,000 to 120,000 clones, and less than 95% are seen once. The ten largest account for around 7.8% of the sample.

This sample's time point label indicates: baseline before first vaccination. Samples from vaccinated people were obtained from the UK trials COV001 and COV002, which included a single-blind randomized controlled phase 2/3 trial of AZD1222 (ChAdOx1 nCoV-19) in healthy adults. For TCRbeta chain sequencing, PBMC samples were collected from trial participants at day 0 and at day 28 after the second dose. The germline V gene provides CDR1 MDHEN and CDR2 SYDVKM. Trimming costs V 5 bases and J 8 bases, and their ends lie 12 bases apart. There are 12 amino acids in the CDR3, from cysteine to phenylalanine inclusive. Only the CDR3 DNA is retained, 36 bases long and in frame from the first base. These data come from a study of T cell responses to AZD1222 COVID-19 vaccine (dated by TCRdb to the early 2020s). A note on the overall study: AZD1222 recipients given second doses at about 4 weeks or at about 12 weeks were pooled, since spike-specific TCR depth and breadth were not found to differ between the two schedules. Trial participants were enrolled by age into 18-55, 56-69 and 70-plus year subgroups, with approximately 150, 28 and 58 TCR-sequenced participants respectively. A total of approximately 240 trial participants underwent TCR sequencing, of whom 207 had received two doses of AZD1222 and approximately 26 had received two doses of the MenACWY control vaccine. Overall results and qualifications from the work: Conclusions about previously exposed vaccinees were limited because only 5 or 6 AZD1222 recipients were SARS-CoV-2 seropositive at baseline. Vaccine-associated CD4 TCRs spanned the whole spike protein, with dominant responses in regions 160-218 and 743-854. No day 14 peak-response samples were available, so repertoires were characterized only after the peak T cell response. Participants were mostly white British, with more females than males. The authors suggested clonal diversity may have been underestimated. Reportedly, close to half of the unique spike-specific TCRs recognized epitopes lying outside the regions that are mutated in the B.1.351 and B.1.1.7 variants. After two AZD1222 doses, both the breadth and the depth of spike-specific TCRs were significantly higher than at day 0 and than in MenACWY recipients. In the small 56-69-year group, the increase in depth fell short of significance, most likely because of low power.

The TCR sequence derives from an adult in good health. The chain was built from TRBV28 and TRBJ1-2; confidence is insufficient to name the D gene. This material consisted of peripheral blood, taken on day 0 of AZD1222 vaccination. DNA sequence: TGTGCCAGCAGTGATGGGGAGCACGGCTACACCTTC. It specifies CASSDGEHGYTF.